This TCR beta chain was sequenced in a study of cytomegalovirus exposure and HLA in healthy donors. Researchers ran the PCR with 60 Vbeta and 13 Jbeta primers. The table came from immunoSEQ multiplex PCR; TCRdb's copy has only in-frame clones and leaves some out. The sample contains approximately 120,000 clones, 74% of which appear only once. In nominal health when sampled, donors likely had unrecorded immune exposures nonetheless. About this clone: Its antigen is unidentified.

Study-level findings and limits: Later on, an analysis found that several of the most significant clusters appeared to be linked to common viral pathogens, which included parvovirus B19. It was assumed in the presence/absence analyses that sequencing depth was roughly uniform across donors. Later genetic work tied a missense DCLRE1C variant to beta-chain V and J trimming.

The TCR originated in a man aged 35-49 years in good health and CMV-seropositive. Sequencing was carried out using PBMCs.

The chain's CDR3 is CASSQVQSTDTQYF. In DNA form, the CDR3 reads TGTGCCAGCAGCCAAGTACAATCCACAGATACGCAGTATTTT. The chain is built from TRBV4-2 and TRBJ2-3, with no clear D. With 1 base removed from V and 2 bases from J, the gap between germline ends came to 7 bases. CDR3 length equals 14 residues. Germline loops: CDR1 LGHNA, CDR2 YNFKEQ.